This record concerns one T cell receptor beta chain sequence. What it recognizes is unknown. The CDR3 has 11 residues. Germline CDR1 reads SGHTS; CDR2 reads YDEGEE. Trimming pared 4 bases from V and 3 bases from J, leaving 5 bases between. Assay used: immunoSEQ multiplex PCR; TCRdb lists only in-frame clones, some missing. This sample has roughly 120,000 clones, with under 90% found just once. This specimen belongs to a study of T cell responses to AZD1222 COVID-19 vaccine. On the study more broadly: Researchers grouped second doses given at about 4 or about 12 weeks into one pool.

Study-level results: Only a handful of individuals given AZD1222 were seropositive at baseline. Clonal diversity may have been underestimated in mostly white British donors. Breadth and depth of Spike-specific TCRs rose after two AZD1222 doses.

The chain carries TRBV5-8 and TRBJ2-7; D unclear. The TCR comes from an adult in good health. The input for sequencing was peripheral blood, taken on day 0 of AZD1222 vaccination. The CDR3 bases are TGTGCCAGCAGCCGGATCTACGAGCAGTACTTC. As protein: CASSRIYEQYF. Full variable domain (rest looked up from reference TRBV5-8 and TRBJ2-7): EAGVTQSPTHLIKTRGQQATLRCSPISGHTSVYWYQQALGLGLQFLLWYDEGEERNRGNFPPRFSGRQFPNYSSELNVNALELEDSALYLCASSRIYEQYFGPGTRLTVT.